The clone carrying this T cell receptor (beta chain) was found many times. What it binds is not known. The data were taken from a study of CD8 T cells in ankylosing spondylitis. Study-wide results and limits: Ankylosing spondylitis blood appeared to carry a characteristic TCR beta motif of roughly eight highly homologous variants. Reactive arthritis synovial fluid and blood previously showed some of these motif variants. Disease-linked clones bore a CD8+ phenotype and were relatively rare in peripheral blood.

Quantitative barcoded 5'-RACE was used to prepare TCR beta libraries. TCRdb independently ran MiXCR on the 5' RACE reads; one entry per CDR3 protein. The table shows roughly 100,000 distinct CDR3 sequences, with over 6.5% occurring only once. CDR1 SGHRS and CDR2 YFSETQ come from the germline V gene. V shed 2 bases and J shed 5 bases, with 16 bases lying between them. The CDR3 length is 16 residues. V usage is TRBV5-1 and J usage is TRBJ2-2; a weak D match, TRBD1 (6 bases). Input material: blood, either unsorted or a sorted T cell fraction (not recorded which). The sequence derives from a male donor with ankylosing spondylitis or in good health (not recorded which). CDR3 nucleotides: TGCGCCAGCAGCTTTATTAAACAGGGATGGACCGGGGAGCTGTTTTTT. It yields the protein CASSFIKQGWTGELFF. The complete variable domain, with remaining parts taken from reference TRBV5-1 and TRBJ2-2, reads KAGVTQTPRYLIKTRGQQVTLSCSPISGHRSVSWYQQTPGQGLQFLFEYFSETQRNKGNFPGRFSGRQFSNSRSEMNVSTLELGDSALYLCASSFIKQGWTGELFFGEGSRLTVL.